These 27 T cell receptor beta chains came from one sample sequenced in a study of cytomegalovirus exposure and HLA in healthy donors. The PCR used 60 Vbeta and 13 Jbeta primers. Produced via immunoSEQ multiplex PCR; TCRdb's table is partial and in-frame only. The repertoire holds about 140,000 clones, with roughly four fifths as singletons. What was sequenced was PBMCs. The receptors stem from a man in his late teens or twenties in good health and CMV-seropositive.

The chain recombines TRBV29-1 with TRBJ2-5; D might be TRBD1 (6 bases). The germline CDR1 and CDR2 sequences are SQVTM and ANQGSEA. V dropped 2 bases and J dropped 0 bases, with 13 bases sitting between them. CDR3 length: 15 amino acids. The CDR3 protein is CSVEPERGYQETQYF. In DNA, the CDR3 is TGCAGCGTTGAACCGGAGAGGGGGTACCAAGAGACCCAGTACTTC.

A remark on this clone: Mismatch with germline at one junction end may stem from a read error. This chain joins TRBV7-7 and TRBJ2-7; 10 bases align to TRBD2. The CDR3 has 18 amino acids. CDR1 and CDR2 (germline): SSHAT, FNYEAQ (reference sequence). The chain's CDR3 is CASSSQPSGSVTSDEQYF. The CDR3 DNA follows: TGTGCTAGCAGTTCCCAACCTAGCGGGAGTGTTACATCCGACGAGCAGTACTTC.

The gene calls are TRBV9 and TRBJ1-4; the D gene is possibly TRBD1 (5 bases). The CDR3 is 14 amino acids. Germline CDR1 SGDLS, CDR2 YYNGEE. Trimming removed 0 bases from V and 8 bases from J, with 11 bases in between. DNA for the CDR3: TGTGCCAGCAGCGTAGGGCAGGGAGGAGAAAAACTGTTTTTT. Translating it yields CASSVGQGGEKLFF.

To note about this clone: At the DNA level, this CDR3 is encoded by other sequences in the same sample as well. The chain recombines TRBV6-5 with TRBJ1-5; D not resolved. There are 13 residues in the CDR3. The germline V and J ends were trimmed by 5 bases and 1 base, with 6 bases remaining between them. Germline CDR1 and CDR2: MNHEY and SVGAGI. CDR3 DNA: TGTGCCAGCAGTGAGACAAGCAATCAGCCCCAGCATTTT. This gives the protein CASSETSNQPQHF.

The V gene is TRBV28, the J gene TRBJ2-5; TRBD2 aligns across 11 bases. CDR3 length: 16 residues. The germline gives CDR1 MDHEN, CDR2 SYDVKM. J lost 2 bases, V lost 5 bases, and 7 bases had no gene match. CDR3 sequence: CASSGGTSGNQETQYF. In nucleotides, the CDR3 is TGTGCCAGCAGTGGGGGGACTAGCGGAAATCAAGAGACCCAGTACTTC.

The chain carries TRBV5-1 and TRBJ2-3, with TRBD1 identical over 9 bases. This CDR3 is 14 amino acids long. With 5 bases clipped from V and 4 bases from J, the junction kept 5 bases outside the gene matches. CDR1 and CDR2 from the germline V gene are SGHRS and YFSETQ. This chain's CDR3 is CASRLQGAADTQYF. The CDR3 DNA follows: TGCGCCAGCAGACTACAGGGGGCCGCAGATACGCAGTATTTT.

This chain joins TRBV25-1 and TRBJ2-2, with TRBD2 matching 7 bases. Germline V gene sequence: CDR1 MGHDK, CDR2 SYGVNS. Trimming removed 2 bases from V and 1 base from J; junction bases left unmatched: 10. The CDR3 spans 18 residues. The CDR3 nucleotides read TGTGCCAGCAGTGAAGTGGGTGGTTGGGGGGGGAACACCGGGGAGCTGTTTTTT. It encodes CASSEVGGWGGNTGELFF.

This chain connects TRBV4-1 to TRBJ2-7; 7 bases agree with TRBD2. The junction had 10 bases not matched to a gene; V was cut back by 3 bases and J by 5 bases. The CDR3 length is 15 residues. Germline V CDR1 and CDR2: MGHRA, YSYEKL. CDR3 amino acids: CASSQQAGSPHEQYF. In DNA form, the CDR3 reads TGCGCCAGCAGCCAGCAAGCGGGAAGCCCCCACGAGCAGTACTTC.

A single count supports this clone. The J gene is TRBJ2-4, the V gene TRBV28; D call uncertain. There are 16 residues in the CDR3. V was trimmed by 5 bases and J by 0 bases, leaving 14 bases between them. Germline V gives CDR1 MDHEN, CDR2 SYDVKM. CDR3 nucleotide sequence: TGTGCCAGCAGTCTAAGAGGCAGTCTAGCCAAAAACATTCAGTACTTC. Translation gives CASSLRGSLAKNIQYF.

In DNA, the CDR3 is TGTGCCAGTAGTACGACAGGGTTTGTCCACGAGCAGTACTTC. As protein: CASSTTGFVHEQYF. This chain connects TRBV19 to TRBJ2-7, with 7 nucleotides matching TRBD1. Germline CDR1 and CDR2: LNHDA and SQIVND (reference sequence). The J segment lost 5 bases and the V segment lost 4 bases, leaving 8 bases of the junction unmatched. The CDR3 consists of 14 residues.

This chain uses TRBV2 with TRBJ2-7, with 7 bases identical to TRBD1. Germline-derived CDR1 and CDR2 are SNHLY and FYNNEI. V shed 6 bases, J shed 1 base, and the junction held 6 bases outside the gene matches. The CDR3 consists of 14 residues. The CDR3 region has the DNA TGTGCCAGCAGAGAGGACAGGCCTTCCTACGAGCAGTACTTC. It is translated as CASREDRPSYEQYF.

The chain recombines TRBV19 with TRBJ1-2; 8 bases line up with TRBD1. Losses at the gene ends were 4 bases for V and 7 bases for J; bases not matched to a gene: 5. CDR3 size: 13 residues. CDR1 is LNHDA and CDR2 is SQIVND in the germline V gene (reference sequence). The CDR3 region has the DNA TGTGCCAGTAGTACCGAGACAGGGGCTGGCTACACCTTC. It encodes CASSTETGAGYTF.

The rearrangement links TRBV7-8 to TRBJ2-6, with D maybe TRBD1 (6 bases). CDR3 size: 17 residues. Germline values: CDR1 SGHVS, CDR2 FQNEAQ. V was pared by 1 base and J by 0 bases, with 10 bases between. For the CDR3, the DNA is TGTGCCAGCAGCTTAGAACAGGGTATCTCTGGGGCCAACGTCCTGACTTTC. This gives the protein CASSLEQGISGANVLTF. The whole variable domain, remainder taken from reference TRBV7-8 and TRBJ2-6, is GAGVSQSPRYKVAKRGQDVALRCDPISGHVSLFWYQQALGQGPEFLTYFQNEAQLDKSGLPSDRFFAERPEGSVSTLKIQRTQQEDSAVYLCASSLEQGISGANVLTFGAGSRLTVL.

This clone was detected only a few times. The V call is TRBV27, the J call TRBJ2-5; 8 bases match TRBD2. The J call may be incorrect, as the DNA end agrees better with TRBJ2-7. Germline loops: CDR1 MNHEY, CDR2 SMNVEV (reference sequence). The CDR3 covers 15 residues. CDR3 in amino acids: CASRLAAGEPYEQYF. The DNA for the CDR3 is TGTGCCAGCAGACTAGCGGCGGGAGAGCCCTACGAGCAGTACTTC.

This chain links TRBV4-1 with TRBJ1-6; a weak D match, TRBD1 (6 bases). There are 16 residues in the CDR3. V gave up 0 bases and J gave up 6 bases, with 12 bases separating them. Germline V CDR1 and CDR2: MGHRA, YSYEKL. CDR3 bases: TGCGCCAGCAGCCAAGATCTTCAGGGGCGTAATTCACCCCTCCACTTT. Its protein is CASSQDLQGRNSPLHF.

This clone was seen once. The chain couples TRBV5-6 to TRBJ2-1, with 16 bases fitting TRBD2. Trimming removed 4 bases from V and 4 bases from J; junction bases left unmatched: 8. This CDR3 has 18 residues. From germline, CDR1 is SGHDT and CDR2 YYEEEE. The CDR3, as DNA: TGTGCCAGCAGCAGCCCGGGACTAGCGGGGGGGTATTACAATGAGCAGTTCTTC. Its protein product is CASSSPGLAGGYYNEQFF. The full variable domain, completed using reference TRBV5-6 and TRBJ2-1, is DAGVTQSPTHLIKTRGQQVTLRCSPKSGHDTVSWYQQALGQGPQFIFQYYEEEERQRGNFPDRFSGHQFPNYSSELNVNALLLGDSALYLCASSSPGLAGGYYNEQFFGPGTRLTVL.

This chain links TRBV6-5 with TRBJ1-2; D unresolved. The CDR3 contains 14 residues. Germline V gene sequence: CDR1 MNHEY, CDR2 SVGAGI. V lost 3 bases to trimming and J lost 0 bases, with 8 bases between them. CDR3 bases: TGTGCCAGCAGTTATAGCCCTTCTAACTATGGCTACACCTTC. It yields the protein CASSYSPSNYGYTF.

This clone appeared once. The chain carries TRBV10-2 and TRBJ2-7; D unresolved. The CDR3 extends over 12 amino acids. Germline V gives CDR1 WSHSY, CDR2 SAAADI. Trimming took off 6 bases at V and 3 bases at J, with 9 bases between the two ends. CDR3 coding DNA: TGCGCCAGCAGAACTGGTATCTACGAGCAGTACTTC. Amino acids: CASRTGIYEQYF.

V usage is TRBV29-1 and J usage is TRBJ2-2, with a tentative D call TRBD2 (5 bases). The germline CDR1 and CDR2 sequences are SQVTM and ANQGSEA. This CDR3 spans 14 amino acids. Trimming left V 3 bases short and J 1 base short, with 9 bases between. Here the CDR3 DNA reads TGCAGCGTTGATGGCGGGCTGAACACCGGGGAGCTGTTTTTT. Protein product: CSVDGGLNTGELFF.

J is TRBJ2-3 and V is TRBV30, with TRBD2 matching 11 bases. This CDR3 contains 14 residues. From germline, CDR1 is GTSNPN and CDR2 SVGIG (reference sequence). With 0 bases clipped from V and 4 bases from J, the junction kept 0 bases outside the gene matches. The DNA of the CDR3 is TGTGCCTGGAGTGTACTAGCGGGAGCAGATACGCAGTATTTT. This sequence encodes CAWSVLAGADTQYF.

The chain recombines TRBV5-1 with TRBJ2-1; 11 positions agree with TRBD2. The CDR3 length is 16 residues. V lost 0 bases and J lost 7; bases outside the gene matches: 6. Germline CDR1 is SGHRS and CDR2 is YFSETQ. DNA of the CDR3: TGCGCCAGCAGCTTGGTAGCGGGAGGGACAGGTAATGAGCAGTTCTTC. Its translation: CASSLVAGGTGNEQFF.

V usage is TRBV4-2 and J usage is TRBJ2-7, with D possibly matching TRBD1 (6 bases). V lost 0 bases and J lost 7, with 19 bases in between. The CDR3 length is 16 residues. The germline V gene encodes CDR1 LGHNA and CDR2 YNFKEQ. CDR3 sequence: CASSQERWADRSEQYF. DNA for the CDR3: TGTGCCAGCAGCCAAGAGAGATGGGCCGACAGGTCGGAGCAGTACTTC.

The rearrangement uses TRBV4-1 and TRBJ1-2, with D possibly matching TRBD1 (5 bases). The CDR3 contains 14 residues. The V and J ends lost 5 bases and 5 bases respectively, with 15 bases between them. CDR1 is MGHRA and CDR2 is YSYEKL in the germline V gene. The CDR3 region has the DNA TGCGCCAGCAGCTCTACTCAGGGAAGTTATGGCTACACCTTC. Protein: CASSSTQGSYGYTF.

The chain is built from TRBV7-9 and TRBJ1-2; 11 positions match TRBD1. The germline V gene has CDR1 SEHNR and CDR2 FQNEAQ (reference sequence). The CDR3 contains 16 residues. V lost 1 base, J lost 5 bases, and 6 bases stayed unmatched. This CDR3 is CASSLERTGGRYGYTF. In DNA, the CDR3 is TGTGCCAGCAGCTTAGAACGGACAGGGGGCCGATATGGCTACACCTTC.

This clone turned up a few times. V gene TRBV10-1 combines with J gene TRBJ1-1; 7 bases map to TRBD1. Germline V lookup: CDR1 WNHNN, CDR2 SYGVQD (reference sequence). The CDR3 has 14 residues. V lost 7 bases, J lost 1 base, and 6 bases stayed unmatched. Here the CDR3 reads CASKSGTANTEAFF. CDR3 in DNA: TGCGCCAGCAAATCAGGGACAGCGAACACTGAAGCTTTCTTT.

The V and J genes are TRBV7-8 and TRBJ2-1; 15 nucleotides match TRBD2. The CDR3 totals 19 residues. CDR1 and CDR2 (germline): SGHVS, FQNEAQ. V shed 5 bases and J 5 bases; nucleotides not matched to a gene: 13. CDR3 sequence reads: CASSPRTSGRARTNNEQFF. Written as DNA, the CDR3 is TGTGCCAGCAGCCCCCGGACTAGCGGGAGGGCCAGGACAAACAATGAGCAGTTCTTC.

V gene TRBV6-5 combines with J gene TRBJ2-1; 7 positions match TRBD2. The germline V gene encodes CDR1 MNHEY and CDR2 SVGAGI. CDR3 length equals 15 residues. V was pared by 3 bases and J by 7 bases, with 9 bases of the junction left unmatched. CDR3 sequence (DNA): TGTGCCAGCAGTTATGGCGGGAGTGGGCCTAATGAGCAGTTCTTC. It encodes CASSYGGSGPNEQFF.